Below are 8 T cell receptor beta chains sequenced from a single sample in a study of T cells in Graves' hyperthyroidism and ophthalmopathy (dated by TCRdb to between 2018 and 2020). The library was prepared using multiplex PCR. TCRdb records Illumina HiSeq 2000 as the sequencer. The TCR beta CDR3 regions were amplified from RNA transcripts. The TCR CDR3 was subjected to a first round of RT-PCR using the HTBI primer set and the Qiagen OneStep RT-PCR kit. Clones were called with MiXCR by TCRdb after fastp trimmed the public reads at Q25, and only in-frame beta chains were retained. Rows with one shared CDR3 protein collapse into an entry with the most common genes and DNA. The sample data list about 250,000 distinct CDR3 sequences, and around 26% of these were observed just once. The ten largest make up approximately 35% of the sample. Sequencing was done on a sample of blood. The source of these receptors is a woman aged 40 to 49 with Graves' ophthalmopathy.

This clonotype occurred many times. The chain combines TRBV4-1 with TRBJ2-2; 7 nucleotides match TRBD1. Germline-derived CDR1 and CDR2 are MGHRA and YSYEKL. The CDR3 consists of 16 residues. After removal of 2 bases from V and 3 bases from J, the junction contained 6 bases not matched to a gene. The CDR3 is CASSQIQGDHTGELFF. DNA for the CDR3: TGCGCCAGCAGCCAAATCCAGGGGGATCACACCGGGGAGCTGTTTTTT.

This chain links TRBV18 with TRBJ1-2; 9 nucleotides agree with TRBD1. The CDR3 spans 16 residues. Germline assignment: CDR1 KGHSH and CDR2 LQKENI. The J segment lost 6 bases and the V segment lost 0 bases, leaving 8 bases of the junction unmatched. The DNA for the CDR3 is TGTGCCAGCTCACCACCCAATTCACAGGGGGCGCATGGCTACACCTTC. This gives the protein CASSPPNSQGAHGYTF.

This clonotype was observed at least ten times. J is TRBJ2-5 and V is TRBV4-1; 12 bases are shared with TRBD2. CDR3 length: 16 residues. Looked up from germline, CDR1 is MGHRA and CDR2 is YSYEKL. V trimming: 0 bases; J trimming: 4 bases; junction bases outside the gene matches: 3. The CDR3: CASSQDSGLAGETQYF. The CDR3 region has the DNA TGCGCCAGCAGCCAAGATTCGGGACTAGCGGGAGAGACCCAGTACTTC.

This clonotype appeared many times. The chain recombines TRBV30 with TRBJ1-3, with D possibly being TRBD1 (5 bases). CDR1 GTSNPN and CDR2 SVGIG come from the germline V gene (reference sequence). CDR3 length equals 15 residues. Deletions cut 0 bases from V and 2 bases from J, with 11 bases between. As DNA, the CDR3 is TGTGCCTGGAGTGTAGGCAGGGCTGCTGGAAACACCATATATTTT. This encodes CAWSVGRAAGNTIYF.

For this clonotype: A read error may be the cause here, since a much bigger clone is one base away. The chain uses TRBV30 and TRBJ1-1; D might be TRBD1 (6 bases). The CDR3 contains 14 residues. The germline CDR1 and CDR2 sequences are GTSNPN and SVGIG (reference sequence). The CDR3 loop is CAWSWTASNTVAFF. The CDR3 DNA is TGTGCCTGGAGTTGGACAGCATCGAACACTGTAGCTTTCTTT.

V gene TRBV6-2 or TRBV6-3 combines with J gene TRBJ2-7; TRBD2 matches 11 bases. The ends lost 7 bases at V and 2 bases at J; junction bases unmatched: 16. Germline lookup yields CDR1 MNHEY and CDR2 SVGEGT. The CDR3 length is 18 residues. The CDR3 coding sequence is TGTGCCAGCACCGCTAACCGAATACTAGCGGGGGCGGCCTACGAGCAGTACTTC. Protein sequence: CASTANRILAGAAYEQYF.

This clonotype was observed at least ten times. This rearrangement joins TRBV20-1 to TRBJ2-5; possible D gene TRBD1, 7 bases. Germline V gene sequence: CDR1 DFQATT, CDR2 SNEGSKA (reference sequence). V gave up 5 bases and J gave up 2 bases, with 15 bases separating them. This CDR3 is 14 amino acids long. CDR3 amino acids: CSAQGGVGQETQYF. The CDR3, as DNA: TGCAGTGCTCAGGGGGGTGTCGGGCAAGAGACCCAGTACTTC.

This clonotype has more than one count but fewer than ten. In nucleotides, the CDR3 is TGTGCCAGCAGCTTAGTTGGTAGGGCAGGCGAGCAGTACTTC. Its protein product is CASSLVGRAGEQYF. The rearrangement links TRBV7-2 to TRBJ2-7; the D is unclear. Germline CDR1 SGHTA, CDR2 FQGNSA. This CDR3 has 14 residues. V was clipped by 1 base and J by 6 bases, with 13 bases between them.